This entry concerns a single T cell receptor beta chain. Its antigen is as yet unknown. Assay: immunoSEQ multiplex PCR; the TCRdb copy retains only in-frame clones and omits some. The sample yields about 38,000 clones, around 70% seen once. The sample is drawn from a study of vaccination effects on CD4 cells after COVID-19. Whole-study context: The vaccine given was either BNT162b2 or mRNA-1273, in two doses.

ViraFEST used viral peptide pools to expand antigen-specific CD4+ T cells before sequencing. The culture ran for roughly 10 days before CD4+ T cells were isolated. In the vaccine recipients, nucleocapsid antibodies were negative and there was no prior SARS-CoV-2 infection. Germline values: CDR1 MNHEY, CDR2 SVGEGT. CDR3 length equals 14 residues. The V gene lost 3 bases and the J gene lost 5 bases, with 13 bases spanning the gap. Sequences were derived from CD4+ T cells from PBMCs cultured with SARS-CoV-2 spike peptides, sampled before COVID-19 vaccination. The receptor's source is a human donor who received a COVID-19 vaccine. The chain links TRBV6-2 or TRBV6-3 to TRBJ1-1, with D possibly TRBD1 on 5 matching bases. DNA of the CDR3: TGTGCCAGCAGTTATTCGTCGGGGGGTACTGAAGCTTTCTTT. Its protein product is CASSYSSGGTEAFF.